These 14 T cell receptor beta chains were all obtained from the same sample, sequenced in a study of CD8+ T cells in alopecia areata. The sample's treatment: oral pan-JAK inhibitor, 5-10 mg twice daily. RNA, once extracted, was reverse transcribed into cDNA for use as the sequencing template. Measured with immunoSEQ multiplex PCR; TCRdb has only the in-frame clones, and not every one. This table holds fewer than 250,000 clones, roughly 60% found once. The source was CD4+ T cells sorted from blood, collected at week 24, from a patient treated with tofacitinib. All receptors come from a human donor with alopecia areata.

The chain is built from TRBV2 and TRBJ2-5, with D perhaps given as TRBD1 or TRBD2 (5 bases each). The V end was cut by 6 bases, the J end by 4 bases, with 18 bases between. Germline CDR1 and CDR2: SNHLY and FYNNEI. CDR3 size: 15 residues. The CDR3, as DNA: TGTGCCAGCAGCCCAGGGACCGCTCCAAGAGAGACCCAGTACTTC. Translating gives CASSPGTAPRETQYF.

The CDR3: CASSSRSGTGIDEQFF. CDR3 in DNA: TGTGCCAGCAGCTCGAGATCCGGGACAGGGATCGATGAGCAGTTCTTC. V gene TRBV7-2 combines with J gene TRBJ2-1, with TRBD1 identical over 9 bases. Germline CDR1 is SGHTA and CDR2 is FQGNSA. This CDR3 has 16 residues. V shed 4 bases and J 8 bases; nucleotides not matched to a gene: 12. Based on the CDR3 plus reference TRBV7-2 and TRBJ2-1, the full variable domain is GAGVSQSPSNKVTEKGKDVELRCDPISGHTALYWYRQSLGQGLEFLIYFQGNSAPDKSGLPSDRFSAERTGGSVSTLTIQRTQQEDSAVYLCASSSRSGTGIDEQFFGPGTRLTVL.

This chain connects TRBV29-1 to TRBJ2-7; no firm D call. Germline loops: CDR1 SQVTM, CDR2 ANQGSEA. The CDR3 sequence is 11 residues long. The V end was cut by 5 bases, the J end by 5 bases, with 10 bases between. The CDR3 DNA reads as TGCAGCGTTCTCGTTTTGGACGAGCAGTACTTC. Residues: CSVLVLDEQYF.

This clone appeared a single time. Other nucleotide sequences from this sample produce the same CDR3. V usage is TRBV5-1 and J usage is TRBJ1-1, with D hard to call. V was shortened by 0 bases and J by 0 bases, with 9 bases between the two germline ends. Per the germline V gene, CDR1 is SGHRS and CDR2 is YFSETQ. This CDR3 has 15 amino acids. DNA for the CDR3: TGCGCCAGCAGCTTGGCCGGCGGATTGAACACTGAAGCTTTCTTT. Its protein product is CASSLAGGLNTEAFF. The variable domain in full, completed from reference TRBV5-1 and TRBJ1-1, reads KAGVTQTPRYLIKTRGQQVTLSCSPISGHRSVSWYQQTPGQGLQFLFEYFSETQRNKGNFPGRFSGRQFSNSRSEMNVSTLELGDSALYLCASSLAGGLNTEAFFGQGTRLTVV.

The V and J genes are TRBV29-1 and TRBJ2-5, with D perhaps matching TRBD1 (5 bases). V lost 4 bases and J 3 bases, leaving 9 bases between the germline ends. The CDR3 is made up of 12 amino acids. Germline lookup yields CDR1 SQVTM and CDR2 ANQGSEA. CDR3 sequence reads: CSVGFREETQYF. CDR3 coding DNA: TGCAGCGTTGGGTTCAGGGAAGAGACCCAGTACTTC.

The rearrangement uses TRBV29-1 and TRBJ2-2, with D maybe TRBD1 (6 bases). V lost 6 bases, J lost 6 bases, and 11 bases lay in between. The CDR3 consists of 12 residues. Germline V gives CDR1 SQVTM, CDR2 ANQGSEA. The chain's CDR3 is CSVQYRAGELFF. The CDR3 DNA is TGCAGCGTCCAATACAGGGCCGGGGAGCTGTTTTTT.

V is TRBV11-2 and J is TRBJ1-5; no clear D. The germline gives CDR1 SGHAT, CDR2 FQNNGV. With 0 bases removed from V and 4 bases from J, the gap between germline ends came to 7 bases. This CDR3 contains 14 residues. This CDR3 reads CASSLEPENQPQHF. CDR3 nucleotides: TGTGCCAGCAGCTTAGAACCAGAGAATCAGCCCCAGCATTTT.

This clone has a handful of counts. The chain carries TRBV14 and TRBJ1-1; D is unresolved. Germline V lookup: CDR1 SGHDN, CDR2 FVKESK. Trimming left V 4 bases short and J 6 bases short, with 12 bases between. CDR3 length: 13 residues. This CDR3 is CASSLIRGAEAFF. The CDR3 coding sequence is TGTGCCAGCAGCCTCATTCGGGGAGCTGAAGCTTTCTTT.

The CDR3 reads CASSSLPQETQYF. CDR3 in DNA: TGTGCCAGCAGCTCACTCCCTCAAGAGACCCAGTACTTC. The chain joins TRBV11-3 to TRBJ2-5; D is uncertain. There are 13 residues in the CDR3. The ends were cut back, 4 bases at V and 2 bases at J, with 8 bases in the middle. Germline-derived CDR1 and CDR2 are SGHNT and YENEEA.

The gene calls are TRBV4-3 and TRBJ1-6, with D tentatively TRBD1 (6 bases). The CDR3 covers 19 residues. Germline lookup yields CDR1 LGHNA and CDR2 YSLEER. V was clipped by 0 bases and J by 0 bases, with 15 bases between them. CDR3 nucleotides: TGCGCCAGCAGCCAAGATCTGTCCGGGGGGCTCTCCTATAATTCACCCCTCCACTTT. It encodes CASSQDLSGGLSYNSPLHF.

V gene TRBV11-2 combines with J gene TRBJ2-6, with D unresolved. Looked up from germline, CDR1 is SGHAT and CDR2 is FQNNGV. The CDR3 loop spans 15 amino acids. Trimming took 4 bases from V and 4 from J, leaving 11 bases between them. The CDR3 bases are TGTGCCAGCAGCTCGCGATGGCGCGGGGCCAACGTCCTGACTTTC. It encodes CASSSRWRGANVLTF.

Concerning this clone: The sample carries other DNA sequences with the same CDR3. This sequence joins TRBV29-1 and TRBJ2-3; no definite D call. CDR3 length equals 11 residues. V lost 4 bases and J 1 base, leaving 3 bases between the germline ends. Germline CDR1 reads SQVTM; CDR2 reads ANQGSEA. The DNA of the CDR3 is TGCAGCGTTGGGGGCACAGATACGCAGTATTTT. This codes for CSVGGTDTQYF.

This clone was observed a single time. The CDR3 loop reads CATSRDIAGAGNTIYF. The CDR3 DNA reads TGTGCCACCAGCAGAGATATAGCAGGGGCTGGAAACACCATATATTTT. The chain has TRBV15 and TRBJ1-3; TRBD1 might be the D (6 bases). The CDR3 length is 16 residues. Trimming stripped 0 bases from V and 2 bases from J, with 11 bases between. Germline loops: CDR1 LNHNV, CDR2 YYDKDF (reference sequence).

The rearrangement uses TRBV5-4 and TRBJ2-1; D tentatively fits TRBD1 or TRBD2 (6 bases each). Germline lookup yields CDR1 SGHNT and CDR2 YYREEE (reference sequence). CDR3 length: 13 residues. Trimming took off 2 bases at V and 8 bases at J, with 11 bases between the two ends. This CDR3 is CASSLMGGHEQFF. In DNA, the CDR3 is TGTGCCAGCAGCTTAATGGGGGGCCATGAGCAGTTCTTC. Full variable domain (outside the CDR3, taken from reference TRBV5-4 and TRBJ2-1): ETGVTQSPTHLIKTRGQQVTLRCSSQSGHNTVSWYQQALGQGPQFIFQYYREEENGRGNFPPRFSGLQFPNYSSELNVNALELDDSALYLCASSLMGGHEQFFGPGTRLTVL.